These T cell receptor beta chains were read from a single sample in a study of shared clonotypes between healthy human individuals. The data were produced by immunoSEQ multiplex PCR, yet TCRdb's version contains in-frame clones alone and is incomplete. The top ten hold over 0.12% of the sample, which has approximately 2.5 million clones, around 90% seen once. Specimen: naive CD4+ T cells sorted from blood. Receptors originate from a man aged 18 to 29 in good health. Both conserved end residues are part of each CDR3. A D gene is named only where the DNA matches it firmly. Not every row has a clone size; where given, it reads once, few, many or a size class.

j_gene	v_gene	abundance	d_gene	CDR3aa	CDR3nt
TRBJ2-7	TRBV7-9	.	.	CASSLIGGGSYEQYF	TGTGCCAGCAGCTTAATTGGGGGAGGATCCTACGAGCAGTACTTC
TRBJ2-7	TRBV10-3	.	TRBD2	CASGASGGSYEQYF	TGTGCCTCAGGCGCTAGCGGGGGGTCCTACGAGCAGTACTTC
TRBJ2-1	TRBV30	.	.	CAWTRGPYNEQFF	TGTGCCTGGACGCGGGGCCCCTACAATGAGCAGTTCTTC
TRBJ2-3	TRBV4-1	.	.	CASSQAGRTTTDTQYF	TGCGCCAGCAGCCAAGCGGGACGGACTACCACAGATACGCAGTATTTT
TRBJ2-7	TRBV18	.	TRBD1	CASSPYWDSSYEQYF	TGTGCCAGCTCACCATACTGGGACAGCTCCTACGAGCAGTACTTC
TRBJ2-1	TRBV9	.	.	CASSVSFSTNSYNEQFF	TGTGCCAGCAGCGTCTCTTTTTCAACTAATTCCTACAATGAGCAGTTCTTC
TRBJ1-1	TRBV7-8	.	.	CASSQDERKAWDTEAFF	TGTGCCAGCAGCCAAGACGAGAGAAAAGCATGGGACACTGAAGCTTTCTTT
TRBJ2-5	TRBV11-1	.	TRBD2	CASSKGLAGGQETQYF	TGTGCCAGCAGCAAAGGGTTAGCGGGGGGTCAAGAGACCCAGTACTTC
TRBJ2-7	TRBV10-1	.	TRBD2	CASARRGGRALYEQYF	TGCGCCAGCGCCCGAAGGGGCGGGAGGGCCCTTTACGAGCAGTACTTC
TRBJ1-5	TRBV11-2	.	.	CASSNAPPWGNQPQHF	TGTGCCAGCAGCAACGCCCCCCCATGGGGCAATCAGCCCCAGCATTTT
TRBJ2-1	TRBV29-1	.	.	CSVQGGTNEQFF	TGCAGCGTTCAGGGTGGGACTAATGAGCAGTTCTTC
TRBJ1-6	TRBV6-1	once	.	CASSLPIDSPLHF	TGTGCCAGCAGTCTCCCCATTGATTCACCCCTCCACTTT
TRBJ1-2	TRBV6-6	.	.	CASSYVGGTLYGYTF	TGTGCCAGCAGTTACGTCGGAGGAACCCTCTATGGCTACACCTTC
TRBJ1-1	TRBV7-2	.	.	CASSMTPGDTEAFF	TGTGCCAGCAGCATGACACCGGGGGATACTGAAGCTTTCTTT
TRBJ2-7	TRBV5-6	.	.	CASSLVTRGLYEQYF	TGTGCCAGCAGCTTGGTCACCCGGGGGCTTTATGAGCAGTACTTC
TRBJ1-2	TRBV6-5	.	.	CASRRDGNYGYTF	TGTGCCAGCAGGCGAGACGGGAACTATGGCTACACCTTC
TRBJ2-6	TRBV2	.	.	CASSDPGGGANVLTF	TGTGCCAGCAGTGACCCAGGAGGTGGGGCCAACGTCCTGACTTTC
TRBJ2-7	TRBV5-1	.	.	CASSLGPRGTGTDFAYEQYF	TGCGCCAGCAGCTTGGGACCCCGGGGCACCGGGACCGACTTTGCCTACGAGCAGTACTTC
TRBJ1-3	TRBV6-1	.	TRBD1	CASSEQGTGDGNTIYF	TGTGCCAGCAGTGAACAGGGGACAGGGGACGGAAACACCATATATTTT
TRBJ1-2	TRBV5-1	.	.	CASSLVGTSSGLYGYTF	TGCGCCAGCAGCTTGGTGGGGACCTCCTCGGGCCTCTATGGCTACACCTTC
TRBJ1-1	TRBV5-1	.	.	CASSLVQGMNTEAFF	TGCGCCAGCAGCTTGGTGCAGGGCATGAACACTGAAGCTTTCTTT
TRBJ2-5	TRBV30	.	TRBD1	CAWSVRTGDGETQYF	TGTGCCTGGAGTGTACGGACAGGGGATGGAGAGACCCAGTACTTC
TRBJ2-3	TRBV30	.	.	CAWSTQPTDTQYF	TGTGCCTGGAGTACCCAGCCCACAGATACGCAGTATTTT